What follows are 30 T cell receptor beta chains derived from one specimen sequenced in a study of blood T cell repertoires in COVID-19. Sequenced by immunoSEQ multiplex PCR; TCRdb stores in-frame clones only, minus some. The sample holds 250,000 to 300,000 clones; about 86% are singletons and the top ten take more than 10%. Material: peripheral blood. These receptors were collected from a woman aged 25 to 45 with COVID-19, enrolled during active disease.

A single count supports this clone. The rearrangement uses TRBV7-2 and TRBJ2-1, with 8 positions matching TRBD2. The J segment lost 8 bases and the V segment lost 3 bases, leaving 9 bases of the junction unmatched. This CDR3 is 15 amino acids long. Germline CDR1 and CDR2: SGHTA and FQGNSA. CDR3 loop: CASSFGTRGFDEQFF. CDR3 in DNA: TGTGCCAGCAGCTTCGGGACTAGGGGTTTCGATGAGCAGTTCTTC.

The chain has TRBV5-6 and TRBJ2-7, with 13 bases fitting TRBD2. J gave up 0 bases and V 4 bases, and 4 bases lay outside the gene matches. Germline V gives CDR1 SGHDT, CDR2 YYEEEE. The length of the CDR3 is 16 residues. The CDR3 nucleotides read TGTGCCAGCAGCCCGGGACTAGCGGGGATCTCCTACGAGCAGTACTTC. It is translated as CASSPGLAGISYEQYF.

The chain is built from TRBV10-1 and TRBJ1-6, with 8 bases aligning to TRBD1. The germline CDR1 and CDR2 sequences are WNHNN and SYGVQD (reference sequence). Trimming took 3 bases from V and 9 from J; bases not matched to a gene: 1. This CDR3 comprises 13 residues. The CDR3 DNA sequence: TGCGCCAGCAGTGACAGGGGGCCTTCACCCCTCCACTTT. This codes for CASSDRGPSPLHF.

The CDR3 loop reads CASTYRGGVYEQYF. DNA for the CDR3: TGTGCCAGCACCTACCGGGGGGGTGTCTACGAGCAGTACTTC. This chain links TRBV7-2 with TRBJ2-7, with 8 bases identical to TRBD2. Per germline, CDR1 SGHTA and CDR2 FQGNSA. V gave up 7 bases and J gave up 3 bases; unmatched junction bases: 8. CDR3 length: 14 residues.

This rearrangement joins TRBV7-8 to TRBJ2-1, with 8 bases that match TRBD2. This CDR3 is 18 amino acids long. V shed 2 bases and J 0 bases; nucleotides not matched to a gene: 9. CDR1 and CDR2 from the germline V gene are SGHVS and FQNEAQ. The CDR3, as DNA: TGTGCCAGCAGCTTACGGGGAGCGGGGGCCCTCTCCTACAATGAGCAGTTCTTC. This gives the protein CASSLRGAGALSYNEQFF.

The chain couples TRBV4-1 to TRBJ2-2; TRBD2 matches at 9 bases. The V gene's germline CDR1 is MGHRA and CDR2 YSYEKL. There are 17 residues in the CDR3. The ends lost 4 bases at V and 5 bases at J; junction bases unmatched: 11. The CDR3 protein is CASSPSQRGVLTGELFF. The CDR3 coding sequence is TGCGCCAGCAGCCCTTCTCAGCGGGGGGTCTTGACCGGGGAGCTGTTTTTT.

CDR3 sequence reads: CASSLAGEGTDTQYF. CDR3 coding DNA: TGCGCCAGCAGTTTAGCGGGGGAAGGAACAGATACGCAGTATTTT. The chain has TRBV10-1 and TRBJ2-3; 9 bases match TRBD2. This CDR3 comprises 15 residues. V shed 5 bases and J 3 bases; nucleotides not matched to a gene: 6. CDR1 is WNHNN and CDR2 is SYGVQD in the germline V gene (reference sequence).

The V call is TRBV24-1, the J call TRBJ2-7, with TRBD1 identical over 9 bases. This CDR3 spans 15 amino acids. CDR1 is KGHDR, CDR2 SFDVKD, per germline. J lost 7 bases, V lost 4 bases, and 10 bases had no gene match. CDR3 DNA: TGTGCCACCAGTGACTCTCGGACAGGGGTAGAAGAGCAGTACTTC. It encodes CATSDSRTGVEEQYF.

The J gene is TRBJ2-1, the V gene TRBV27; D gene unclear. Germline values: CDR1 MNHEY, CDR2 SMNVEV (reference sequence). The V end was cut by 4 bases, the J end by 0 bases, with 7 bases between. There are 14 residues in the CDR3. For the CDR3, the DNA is TGTGCCAGCAGTTCTCTCCTCTCCTACAATGAGCAGTTCTTC. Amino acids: CASSSLLSYNEQFF.

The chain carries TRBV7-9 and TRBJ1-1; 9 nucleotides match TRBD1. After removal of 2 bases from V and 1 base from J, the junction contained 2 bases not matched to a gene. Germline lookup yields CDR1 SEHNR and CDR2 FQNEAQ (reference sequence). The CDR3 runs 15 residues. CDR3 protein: CASSLSTGGNTEAFF. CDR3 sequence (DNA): TGTGCCAGCAGCTTATCGACAGGGGGGAACACTGAAGCTTTCTTT.

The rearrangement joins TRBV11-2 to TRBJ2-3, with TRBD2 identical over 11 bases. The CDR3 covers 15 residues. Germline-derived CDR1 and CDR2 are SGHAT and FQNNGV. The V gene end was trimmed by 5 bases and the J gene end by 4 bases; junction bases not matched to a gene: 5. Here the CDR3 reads CASSRGTSGPDTQYF. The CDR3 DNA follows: TGTGCCAGCAGCCGCGGGACTAGCGGACCAGATACGCAGTATTTT.

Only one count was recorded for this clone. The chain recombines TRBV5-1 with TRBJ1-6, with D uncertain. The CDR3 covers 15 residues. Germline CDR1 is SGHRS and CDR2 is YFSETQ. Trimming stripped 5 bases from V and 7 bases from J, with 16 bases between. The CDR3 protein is CASSRGMVWNSPLHF. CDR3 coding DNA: TGCGCCAGCAGTCGAGGGATGGTGTGGAATTCACCCCTCCACTTT.

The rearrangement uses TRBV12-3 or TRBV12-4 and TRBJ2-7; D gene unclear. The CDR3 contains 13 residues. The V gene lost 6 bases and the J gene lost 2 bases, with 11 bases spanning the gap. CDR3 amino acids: CASSDGSPYEQYF. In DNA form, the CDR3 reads TGTGCCAGCAGCGACGGGTCCCCCTACGAGCAGTACTTC.

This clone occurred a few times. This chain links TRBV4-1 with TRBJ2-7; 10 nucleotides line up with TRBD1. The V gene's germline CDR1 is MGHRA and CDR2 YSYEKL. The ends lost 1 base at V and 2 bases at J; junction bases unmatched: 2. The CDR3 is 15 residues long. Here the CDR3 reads CASSQADRGTYEQYF. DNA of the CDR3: TGCGCCAGCAGCCAAGCGGACAGGGGGACCTACGAGCAGTACTTC.

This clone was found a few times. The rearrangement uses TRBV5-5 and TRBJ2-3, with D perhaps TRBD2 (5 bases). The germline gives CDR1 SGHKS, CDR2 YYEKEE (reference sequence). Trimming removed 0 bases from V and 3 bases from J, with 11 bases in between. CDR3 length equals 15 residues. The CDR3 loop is CASSLGLTTTDTQYF. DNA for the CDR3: TGTGCCAGCAGCTTGGGACTAACAACAACAGATACGCAGTATTTT.

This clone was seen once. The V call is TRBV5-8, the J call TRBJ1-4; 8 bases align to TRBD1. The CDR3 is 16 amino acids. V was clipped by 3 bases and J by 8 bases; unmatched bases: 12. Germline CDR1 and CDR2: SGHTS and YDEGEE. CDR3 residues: CASSSGTGRGEEKLFF. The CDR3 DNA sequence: TGTGCCAGCAGCTCCGGGACAGGTAGAGGCGAGGAAAAACTGTTTTTT.

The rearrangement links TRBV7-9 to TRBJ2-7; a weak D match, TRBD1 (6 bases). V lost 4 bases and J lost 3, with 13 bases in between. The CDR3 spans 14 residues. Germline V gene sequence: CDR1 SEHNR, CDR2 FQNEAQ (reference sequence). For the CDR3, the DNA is TGTGCCAGCAGCTCCAATACCAGGGGCTACGAGCAGTACTTC. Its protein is CASSSNTRGYEQYF.

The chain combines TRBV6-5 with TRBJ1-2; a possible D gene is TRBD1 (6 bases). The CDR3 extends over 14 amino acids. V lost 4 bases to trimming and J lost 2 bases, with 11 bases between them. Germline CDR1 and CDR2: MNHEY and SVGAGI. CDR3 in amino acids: CASSSSGTNYGYTF. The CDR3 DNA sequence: TGTGCCAGCAGTTCTTCCGGGACAAACTATGGCTACACCTTC.

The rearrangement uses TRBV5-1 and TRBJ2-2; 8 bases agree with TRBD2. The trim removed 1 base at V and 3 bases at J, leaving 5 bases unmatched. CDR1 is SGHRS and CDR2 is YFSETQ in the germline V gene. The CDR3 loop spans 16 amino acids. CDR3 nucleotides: TGCGCCAGCAGCTTGCCCAGCGGGGGAGACACCGGGGAGCTGTTTTTT. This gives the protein CASSLPSGGDTGELFF.

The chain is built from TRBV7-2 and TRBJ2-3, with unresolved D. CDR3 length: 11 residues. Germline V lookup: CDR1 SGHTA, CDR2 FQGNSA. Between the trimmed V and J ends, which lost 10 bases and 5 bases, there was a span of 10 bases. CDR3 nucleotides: TGTGCCATCCCAAGAGGAGATACGCAGTATTTT. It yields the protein CAIPRGDTQYF.

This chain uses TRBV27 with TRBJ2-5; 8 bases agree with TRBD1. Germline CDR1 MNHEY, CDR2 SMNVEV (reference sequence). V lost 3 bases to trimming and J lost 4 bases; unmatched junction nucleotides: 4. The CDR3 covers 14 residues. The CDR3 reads CASSFQGATETQYF. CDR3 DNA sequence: TGTGCCAGCAGTTTTCAGGGGGCCACAGAGACCCAGTACTTC.

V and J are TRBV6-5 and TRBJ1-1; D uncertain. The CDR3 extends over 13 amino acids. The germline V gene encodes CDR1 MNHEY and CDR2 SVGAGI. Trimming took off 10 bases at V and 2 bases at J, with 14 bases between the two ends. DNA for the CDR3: TGTGCCACCGCCCCCAGTTCAAACACTGAAGCTTTCTTT. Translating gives CATAPSSNTEAFF.

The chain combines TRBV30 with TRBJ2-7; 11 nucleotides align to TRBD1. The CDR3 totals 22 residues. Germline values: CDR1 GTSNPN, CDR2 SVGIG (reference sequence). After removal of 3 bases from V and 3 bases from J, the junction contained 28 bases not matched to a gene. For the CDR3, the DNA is TGTGCCTGGAGGGCCCTCGGGACAGGGGGGCATGTGCAATGCAGCGAAAACTACGAGCAGTACTTC. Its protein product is CAWRALGTGGHVQCSENYEQYF. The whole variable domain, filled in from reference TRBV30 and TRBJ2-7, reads SQTIHQWPATLVQPVGSPLSLECTVEGTSNPNLYWYRQAAGRGLQLLFYSVGIGQISSEVPQNLSASRPQDRQFILSSKKLLLSDSGFYLCAWRALGTGGHVQCSENYEQYFGPGTRLTVT.

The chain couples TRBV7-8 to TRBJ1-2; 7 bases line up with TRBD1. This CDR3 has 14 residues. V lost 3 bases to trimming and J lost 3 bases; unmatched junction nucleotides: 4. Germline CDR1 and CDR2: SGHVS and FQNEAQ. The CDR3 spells CASSLGQLDYGYTF. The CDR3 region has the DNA TGTGCCAGCAGCTTGGGACAGTTAGACTATGGCTACACCTTC. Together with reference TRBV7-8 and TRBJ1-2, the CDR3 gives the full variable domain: GAGVSQSPRYKVAKRGQDVALRCDPISGHVSLFWYQQALGQGPEFLTYFQNEAQLDKSGLPSDRFFAERPEGSVSTLKIQRTQQEDSAVYLCASSLGQLDYGYTFGSGTRLTVV.

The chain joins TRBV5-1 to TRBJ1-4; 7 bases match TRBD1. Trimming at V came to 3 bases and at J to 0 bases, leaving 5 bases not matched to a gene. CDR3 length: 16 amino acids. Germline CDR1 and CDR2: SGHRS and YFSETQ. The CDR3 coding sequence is TGCGCCAGCAGCTCGGGACAGCTTACAACTAATGAAAAACTGTTTTTT. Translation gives CASSSGQLTTNEKLFF.

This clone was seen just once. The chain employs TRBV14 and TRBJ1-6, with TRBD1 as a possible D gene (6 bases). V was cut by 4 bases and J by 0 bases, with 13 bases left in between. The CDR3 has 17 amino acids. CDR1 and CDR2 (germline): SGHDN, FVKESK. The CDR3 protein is CASSPRGRSSYNSPLHF. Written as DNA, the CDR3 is TGTGCCAGCAGCCCCAGGGGACGGAGCTCCTATAATTCACCCCTCCACTTT.

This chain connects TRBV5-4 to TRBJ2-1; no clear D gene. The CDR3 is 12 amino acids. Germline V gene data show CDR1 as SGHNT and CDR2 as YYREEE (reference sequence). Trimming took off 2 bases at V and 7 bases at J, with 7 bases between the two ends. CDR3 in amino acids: CASSFEVNEQFF. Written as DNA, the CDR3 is TGTGCCAGCAGCTTTGAGGTAAATGAGCAGTTCTTC. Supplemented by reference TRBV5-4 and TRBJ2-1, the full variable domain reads ETGVTQSPTHLIKTRGQQVTLRCSSQSGHNTVSWYQQALGQGPQFIFQYYREEENGRGNFPPRFSGLQFPNYSSELNVNALELDDSALYLCASSFEVNEQFFGPGTRLTVL.

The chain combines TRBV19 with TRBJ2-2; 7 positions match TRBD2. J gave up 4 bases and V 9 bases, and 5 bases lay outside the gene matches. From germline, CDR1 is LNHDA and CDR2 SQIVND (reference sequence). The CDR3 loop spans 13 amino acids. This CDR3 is CASNSGVTGELFF. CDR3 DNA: TGTGCCAGCAACAGCGGGGTCACCGGGGAGCTGTTTTTT.

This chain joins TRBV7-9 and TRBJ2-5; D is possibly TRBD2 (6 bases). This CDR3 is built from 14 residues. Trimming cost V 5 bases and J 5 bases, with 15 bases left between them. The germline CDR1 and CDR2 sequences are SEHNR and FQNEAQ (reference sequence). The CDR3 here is CASSAGLLLETQYF. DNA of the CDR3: TGTGCCAGCAGCGCAGGACTACTCCTGGAGACCCAGTACTTC.

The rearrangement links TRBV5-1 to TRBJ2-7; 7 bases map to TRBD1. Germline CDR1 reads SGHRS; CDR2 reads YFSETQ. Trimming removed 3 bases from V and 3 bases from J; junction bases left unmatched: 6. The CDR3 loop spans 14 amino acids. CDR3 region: CASSSGTDVYEQYF. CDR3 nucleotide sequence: TGCGCCAGCAGCTCCGGGACAGATGTCTACGAGCAGTACTTC.